The TCR beta chain described here comes from a study of T-cell reconstitution after alpha-beta-depleted transplantation in children. Notes on the study in general: Hyperexpanded clones declined; after one year, newly produced T cells mostly supplied diversity. Several hundred graft clones that had expanded were reportedly the source of alpha-beta T cells about two months after transplant.

Points on this clonotype: Its antigen is as yet unknown.

V shed 5 bases and J 3 bases; nucleotides not matched to a gene: 7. Germline CDR1 SGHTA, CDR2 FQGTGA. The CDR3 is made up of 15 amino acids. Unique molecular identifiers were incorporated when the TCRbeta library was constructed. TCRdb re-derived calls from the PCR reads in MiXCR, one entry per CDR3 protein. The sample includes roughly 790,000 distinct CDR3 sequences, around 17% of them seen just once. The V and J genes are TRBV7-3 and TRBJ2-7, with TRBD1 matching over 10 bases. The material was PBMCs, mostly from graft donor cells, obtained 360 days after TCRalphabeta/CD19-depleted stem cell transplant. This TCR was recovered from a male patient between 10 and 17 years old who had a stem cell transplant for acute lymphoblastic leukemia, so the T cells may come from the graft donor. The CDR3 DNA reads TGTGCCAGCAGCCAAGAGGGGACAGGGGACTACGAGCAGTACTTC. This sequence encodes CASSQEGTGDYEQYF.